Each of the 4 T cell receptor beta chains below was sequenced from the same sample in a study of draining lymph node invasion in breast cancer. TCRdb independently ran MiXCR on the bulk RNA-seq reads; one entry per CDR3 protein. The table lists 3,000 or so distinct CDR3 sequences, approximately 45% of them singletons. The CD4+ CD45RA- CD25high gate defined the sorted memory regulatory T cells. Sequences were obtained from sorted memory Tregs from a lymph node. The origin of the receptors is a female donor with luminal breast cancer.

This clonotype was recorded a few times. This sequence joins TRBV5-1 and TRBJ1-2, with D perhaps TRBD1 (6 bases). CDR3 size: 17 residues. Germline V gene lookup returns CDR1 SGHRS and CDR2 YFSETQ. V shed 0 bases and J shed 0 bases, with 15 bases lying between them. CDR3 DNA: TGCGCCAGCAGCTTGGGGCCGGCAGGGGCTTCTAACTATGGCTACACCTTC. Translation: CASSLGPAGASNYGYTF.

By sample share, this clonotype is large. V gene TRBV6-5 combines with J gene TRBJ1-6; tentatively, D is TRBD1 (5 bases). Trimming removed 2 bases at V and 7 bases at J, with 12 bases between. Germline CDR1 and CDR2: MNHEY and SVGAGI. CDR3 size: 15 residues. The DNA of the CDR3 is TGTGCCAGCAGTTACGGACGGGGGGGAAATTCACCCCTCCACTTT. The encoded protein is CASSYGRGGNSPLHF.

The chain is built from TRBV20-1 and TRBJ2-2; 7 positions match TRBD2. There are 14 residues in the CDR3. The germline V gene has CDR1 DFQATT and CDR2 SNEGSKA (reference sequence). V shed 4 bases, J shed 4 bases, and the junction held 6 bases outside the gene matches. CDR3 bases: TGCAGTGCTATGGGGGGGGGTGGCACCGGGGAGCTGTTTTTT. Its translation is CSAMGGGGTGELFF.

This sequence joins TRBV10-3 and TRBJ2-3, with 13 bases identical to TRBD2. Germline V gene lookup returns CDR1 ENHRY and CDR2 SYGVKD. Trimming took 10 bases from V and 5 from J; bases not matched to a gene: 3. This CDR3 has 13 amino acids. CDR3 in amino acids: CATGLAGEDTQYF. The CDR3 region has the DNA TGTGCCACAGGACTAGCGGGGGAAGATACGCAGTATTTT.